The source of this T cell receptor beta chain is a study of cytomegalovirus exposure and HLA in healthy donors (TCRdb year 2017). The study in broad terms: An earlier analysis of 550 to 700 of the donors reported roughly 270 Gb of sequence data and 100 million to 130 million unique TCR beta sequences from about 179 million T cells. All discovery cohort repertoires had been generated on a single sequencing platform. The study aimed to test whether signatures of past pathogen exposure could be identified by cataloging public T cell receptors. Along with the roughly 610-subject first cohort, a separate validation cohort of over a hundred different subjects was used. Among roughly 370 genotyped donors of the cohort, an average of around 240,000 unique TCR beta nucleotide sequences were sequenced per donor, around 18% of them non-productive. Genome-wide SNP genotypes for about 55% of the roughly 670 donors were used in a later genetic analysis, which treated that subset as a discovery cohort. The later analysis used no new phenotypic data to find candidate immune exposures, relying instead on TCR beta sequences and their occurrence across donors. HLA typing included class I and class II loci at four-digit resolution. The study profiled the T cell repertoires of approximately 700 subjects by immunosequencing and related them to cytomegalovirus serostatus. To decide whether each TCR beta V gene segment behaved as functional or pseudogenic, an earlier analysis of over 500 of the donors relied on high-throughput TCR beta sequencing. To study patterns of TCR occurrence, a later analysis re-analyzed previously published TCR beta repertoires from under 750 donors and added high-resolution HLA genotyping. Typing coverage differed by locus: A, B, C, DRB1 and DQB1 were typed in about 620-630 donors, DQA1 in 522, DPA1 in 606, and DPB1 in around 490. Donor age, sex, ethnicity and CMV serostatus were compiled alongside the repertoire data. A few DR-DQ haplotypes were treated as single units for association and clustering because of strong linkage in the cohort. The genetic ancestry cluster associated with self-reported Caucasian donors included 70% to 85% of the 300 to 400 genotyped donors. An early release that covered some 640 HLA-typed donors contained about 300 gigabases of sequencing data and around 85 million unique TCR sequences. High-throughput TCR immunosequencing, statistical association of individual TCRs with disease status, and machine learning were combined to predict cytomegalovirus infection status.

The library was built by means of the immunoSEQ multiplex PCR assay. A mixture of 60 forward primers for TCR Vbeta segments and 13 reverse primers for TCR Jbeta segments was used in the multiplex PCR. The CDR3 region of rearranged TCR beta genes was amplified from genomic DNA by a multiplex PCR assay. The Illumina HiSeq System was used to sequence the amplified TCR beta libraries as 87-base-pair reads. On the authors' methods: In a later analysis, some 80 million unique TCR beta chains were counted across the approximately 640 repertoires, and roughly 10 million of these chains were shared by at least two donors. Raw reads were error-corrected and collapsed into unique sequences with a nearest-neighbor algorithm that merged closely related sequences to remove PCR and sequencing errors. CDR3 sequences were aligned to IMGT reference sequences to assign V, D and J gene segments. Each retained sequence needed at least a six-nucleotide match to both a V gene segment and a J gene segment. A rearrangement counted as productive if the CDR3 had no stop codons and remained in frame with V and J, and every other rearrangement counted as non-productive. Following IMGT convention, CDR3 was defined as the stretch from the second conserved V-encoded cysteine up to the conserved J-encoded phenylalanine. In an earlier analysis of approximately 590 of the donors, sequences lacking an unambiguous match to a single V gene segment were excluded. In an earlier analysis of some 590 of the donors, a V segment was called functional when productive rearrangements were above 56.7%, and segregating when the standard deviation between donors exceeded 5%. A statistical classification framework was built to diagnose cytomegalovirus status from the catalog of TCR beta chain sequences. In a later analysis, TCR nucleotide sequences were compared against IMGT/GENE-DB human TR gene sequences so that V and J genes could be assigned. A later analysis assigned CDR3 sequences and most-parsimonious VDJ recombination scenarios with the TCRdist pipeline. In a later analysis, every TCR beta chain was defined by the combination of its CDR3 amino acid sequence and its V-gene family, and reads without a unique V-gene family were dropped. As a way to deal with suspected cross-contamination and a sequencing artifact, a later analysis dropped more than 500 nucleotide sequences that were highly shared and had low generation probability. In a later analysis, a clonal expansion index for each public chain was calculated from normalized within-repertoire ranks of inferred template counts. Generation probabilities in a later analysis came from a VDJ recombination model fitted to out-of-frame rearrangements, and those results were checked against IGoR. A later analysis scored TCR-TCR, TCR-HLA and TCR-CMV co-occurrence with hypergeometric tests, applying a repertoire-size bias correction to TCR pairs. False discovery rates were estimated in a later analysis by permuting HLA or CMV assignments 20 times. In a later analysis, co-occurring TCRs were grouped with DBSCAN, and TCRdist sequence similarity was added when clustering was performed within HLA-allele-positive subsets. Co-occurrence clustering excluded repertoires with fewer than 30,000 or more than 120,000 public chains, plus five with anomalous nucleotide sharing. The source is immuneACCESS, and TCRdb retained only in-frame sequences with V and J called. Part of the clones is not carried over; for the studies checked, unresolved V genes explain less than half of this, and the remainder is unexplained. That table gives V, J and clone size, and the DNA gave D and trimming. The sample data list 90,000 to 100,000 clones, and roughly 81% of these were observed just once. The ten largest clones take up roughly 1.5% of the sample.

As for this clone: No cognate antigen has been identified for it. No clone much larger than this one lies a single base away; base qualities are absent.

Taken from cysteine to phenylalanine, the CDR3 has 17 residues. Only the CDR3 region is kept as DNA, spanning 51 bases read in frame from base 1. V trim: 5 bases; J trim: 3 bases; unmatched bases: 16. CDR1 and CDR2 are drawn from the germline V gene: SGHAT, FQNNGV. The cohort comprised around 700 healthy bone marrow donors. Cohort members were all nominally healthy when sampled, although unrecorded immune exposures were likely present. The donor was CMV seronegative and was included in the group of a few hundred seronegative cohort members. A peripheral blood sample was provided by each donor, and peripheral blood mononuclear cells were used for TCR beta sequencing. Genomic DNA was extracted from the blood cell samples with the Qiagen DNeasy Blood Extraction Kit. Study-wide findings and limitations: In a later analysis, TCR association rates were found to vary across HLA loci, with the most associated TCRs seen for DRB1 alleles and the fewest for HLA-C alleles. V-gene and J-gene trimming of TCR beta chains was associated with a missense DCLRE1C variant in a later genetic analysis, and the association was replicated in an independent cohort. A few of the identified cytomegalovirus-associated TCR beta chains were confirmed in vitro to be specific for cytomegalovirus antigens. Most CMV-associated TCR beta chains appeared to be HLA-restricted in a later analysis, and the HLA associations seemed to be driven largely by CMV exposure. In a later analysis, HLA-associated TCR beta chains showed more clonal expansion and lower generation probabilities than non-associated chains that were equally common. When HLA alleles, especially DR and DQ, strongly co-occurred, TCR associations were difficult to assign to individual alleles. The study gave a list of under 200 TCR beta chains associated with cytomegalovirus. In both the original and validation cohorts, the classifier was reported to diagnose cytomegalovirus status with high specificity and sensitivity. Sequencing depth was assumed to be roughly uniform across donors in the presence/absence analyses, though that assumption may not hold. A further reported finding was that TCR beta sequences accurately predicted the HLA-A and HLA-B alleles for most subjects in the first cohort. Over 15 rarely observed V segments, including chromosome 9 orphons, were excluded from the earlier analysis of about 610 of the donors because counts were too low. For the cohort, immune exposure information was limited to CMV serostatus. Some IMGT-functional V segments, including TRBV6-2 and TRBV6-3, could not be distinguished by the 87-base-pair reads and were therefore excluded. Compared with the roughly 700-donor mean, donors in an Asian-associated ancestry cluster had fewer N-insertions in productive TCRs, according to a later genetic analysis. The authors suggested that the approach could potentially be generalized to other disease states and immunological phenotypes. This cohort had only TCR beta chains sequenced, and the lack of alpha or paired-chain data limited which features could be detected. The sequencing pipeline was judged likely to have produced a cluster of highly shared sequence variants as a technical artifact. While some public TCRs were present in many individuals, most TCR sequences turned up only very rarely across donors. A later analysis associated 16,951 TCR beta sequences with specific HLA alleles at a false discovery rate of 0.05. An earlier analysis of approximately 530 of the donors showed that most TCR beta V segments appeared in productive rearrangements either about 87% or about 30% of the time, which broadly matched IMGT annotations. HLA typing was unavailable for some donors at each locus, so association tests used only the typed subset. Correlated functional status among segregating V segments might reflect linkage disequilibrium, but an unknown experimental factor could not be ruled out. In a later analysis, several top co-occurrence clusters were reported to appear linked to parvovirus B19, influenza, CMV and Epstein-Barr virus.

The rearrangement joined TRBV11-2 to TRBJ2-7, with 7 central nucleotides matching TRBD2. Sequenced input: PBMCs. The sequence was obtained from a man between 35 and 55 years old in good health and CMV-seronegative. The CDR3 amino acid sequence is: CASSPIGGFLGRYEQYF. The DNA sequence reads TGTGCCAGCAGCCCTATCGGGGGGTTCCTCGGGCGCTACGAGCAGTACTTC.